This is a list of T cell receptor beta chains from one sample in a study of T cell repertoires in cytomegalovirus infection. Using its own MiXCR run on the reads, TCRdb lists one record per CDR3 protein. The table records roughly 280,000 distinct CDR3 sequences, over 8% of them present only once. The sample was PBMCs. Source of these receptors: a human donor in good health (CMV status not recorded). Some clones in this sample may be carry-over from other donors' samples. The CDR3 runs from the conserved cysteine through the conserved F or W. Fields, in order: D gene, J gene, V gene, clone size, CDR3 protein, CDR3 DNA. The D gene is left open where the match is weak. The size entry is marked missing in some rows and otherwise reads once, few, many or a size class.

d_call: TRBD2; j_call: TRBJ2-1; v_call: TRBV6-5; clone_size: many; cdr3_aa: CASSAGRLAGVSYNEQFF; cdr3_nt: TGTGCCAGCAGTGCCGGCCGACTAGCGGGAGTCTCCTACAATGAGCAGTTCTTC
d_call: TRBD2; j_call: TRBJ2-3; v_call: TRBV7-9; clone_size: many; cdr3_aa: CASSFGGADTDTQYF; cdr3_nt: TGTGCCAGCAGCTTCGGGGGGGCGGACACAGATACGCAGTATTTT
d_call: TRBD1; j_call: TRBJ1-1; v_call: TRBV19; clone_size: many; cdr3_aa: CASSMQGGNTEAFF; cdr3_nt: TGTGCCAGTAGTATGCAGGGGGGAAATACTGAAGCTTTCTTT
d_call: TRBD2; j_call: TRBJ2-5; v_call: TRBV12-3/TRBV12-4; clone_size: .; cdr3_aa: CASSPAGTSGETQYF; cdr3_nt: TGTGCCAGCAGTCCCGCGGGGACTAGCGGGGAGACCCAGTACTTC
d_call: .; j_call: TRBJ2-1; v_call: TRBV7-2; clone_size: many; cdr3_aa: CASSLDSFNEQFF; cdr3_nt: TGTGCCAGCAGCTTAGACAGCTTCAATGAGCAGTTCTTC
d_call: .; j_call: TRBJ2-2; v_call: TRBV27; clone_size: many; cdr3_aa: CASSFRSGELFF; cdr3_nt: TGTGCCAGCAGTTTCAGATCCGGGGAGCTGTTTTTT
d_call: .; j_call: TRBJ1-1; v_call: TRBV7-2; clone_size: many; cdr3_aa: CASSYLGGRTEAFF; cdr3_nt: TGTGCCAGCAGCTACTTGGGAGGCCGAACTGAAGCTTTCTTT
d_call: TRBD1; j_call: TRBJ2-5; v_call: TRBV7-9; clone_size: once; cdr3_aa: CASSPPGGWLETQYF; cdr3_nt: TGTGCCAGCAGCCCCCCAGGGGGCTGGTTGGAGACCCAGTACTTC
d_call: TRBD2; j_call: TRBJ2-3; v_call: TRBV7-2; clone_size: many; cdr3_aa: CASSSWAGGPKDTQYF; cdr3_nt: TGTGCCAGCAGCTCCTGGGCGGGAGGGCCAAAAGATACGCAGTATTTT
d_call: .; j_call: TRBJ2-3; v_call: TRBV7-2; clone_size: many; cdr3_aa: CASSVTEGLLGTDTQYF; cdr3_nt: TGTGCCAGCAGCGTCACCGAGGGCCTATTGGGCACAGATACGCAGTATTTT
d_call: TRBD2; j_call: TRBJ2-3; v_call: TRBV18; clone_size: few; cdr3_aa: CASSLLAANTDTQYF; cdr3_nt: TGTGCCAGCTCACTGCTAGCGGCAAACACAGATACGCAGTATTTT
d_call: TRBD2; j_call: TRBJ2-5; v_call: TRBV9; clone_size: many; cdr3_aa: CASSVDPGGPGETQYF; cdr3_nt: TGTGCCAGCAGCGTAGACCCGGGGGGGCCCGGGGAGACCCAGTACTTC
d_call: TRBD1; j_call: TRBJ1-4; v_call: TRBV24-1; clone_size: .; cdr3_aa: CATSDAGTGGEKLFF; cdr3_nt: TGTGCCACCAGTGATGCCGGGACAGGGGGCGAAAAACTGTTTTTT
d_call: TRBD1; j_call: TRBJ2-2; v_call: TRBV7-2; clone_size: many; cdr3_aa: CASSFRTGGNTGELFF; cdr3_nt: TGTGCCAGCAGCTTCAGGACAGGGGGGAACACCGGGGAGCTGTTTTTT
d_call: .; j_call: TRBJ1-2; v_call: TRBV7-6; clone_size: many; cdr3_aa: CASSPRIANYGYTF; cdr3_nt: TGTGCCAGCAGTCCTAGGATCGCCAACTATGGCTACACCTTC
d_call: .; j_call: TRBJ1-2; v_call: TRBV27; clone_size: many; cdr3_aa: CASSPTGIGGGYTF; cdr3_nt: TGTGCCAGCAGTCCTACAGGGATCGGTGGTGGCTACACCTTC
d_call: TRBD2; j_call: TRBJ2-1; v_call: TRBV18; clone_size: many; cdr3_aa: CASSPGTSGKVNEQFF; cdr3_nt: TGTGCCAGCTCACCCGGGACTAGCGGGAAGGTGAATGAGCAGTTCTTC
d_call: .; j_call: TRBJ1-2; v_call: TRBV28; clone_size: few; cdr3_aa: CASSLLAARGYTF; cdr3_nt: TGTGCCAGCAGTTTATTGGCGGCGAGAGGCTACACCTTC
d_call: .; j_call: TRBJ2-3; v_call: TRBV20-1; clone_size: few; cdr3_aa: CSARMALSTDTQYF; cdr3_nt: TGCAGTGCTAGAATGGCGCTTAGCACAGATACGCAGTATTTT
d_call: TRBD2; j_call: TRBJ2-1; v_call: TRBV7-9; clone_size: many; cdr3_aa: CASAGLAGGLSSYNEQFF; cdr3_nt: TGTGCCAGTGCCGGACTAGCGGGAGGACTGAGCTCCTACAATGAGCAGTTCTTC
d_call: .; j_call: TRBJ1-3; v_call: TRBV30; clone_size: .; cdr3_aa: CAWSVVKASSGNTIYF; cdr3_nt: TGTGCCTGGAGTGTGGTGAAGGCCAGCTCTGGAAACACCATATATTTT
d_call: .; j_call: TRBJ1-6; v_call: TRBV7-2; clone_size: many; cdr3_aa: CASSPATGDNSPLHF; cdr3_nt: TGTGCCAGCAGCCCCGCGACAGGAGATAATTCACCCCTCCACTTT
d_call: TRBD2; j_call: TRBJ2-1; v_call: TRBV28; clone_size: many; cdr3_aa: CASSRLAGGSSYNEQFF; cdr3_nt: TGTGCCAGCAGCCGACTAGCGGGGGGGAGCTCCTACAATGAGCAGTTCTTC
d_call: TRBD2; j_call: TRBJ2-7; v_call: TRBV20-1; clone_size: .; cdr3_aa: CSARGTSGRATYEQYF; cdr3_nt: TGCAGTGCTAGGGGGACTAGCGGGAGGGCAACCTACGAGCAGTACTTC
d_call: TRBD1; j_call: TRBJ2-7; v_call: TRBV7-2; clone_size: many; cdr3_aa: CASSFGTVISSYEQYF; cdr3_nt: TGTGCCAGCAGCTTTGGGACAGTAATCTCCTCCTACGAGCAGTACTTC
d_call: .; j_call: TRBJ1-1; v_call: TRBV29-1; clone_size: .; cdr3_aa: CSVERLTGTTNTEAFF; cdr3_nt: TGCAGCGTTGAAAGATTGACCGGGACAACGAACACTGAAGCTTTCTTT
d_call: .; j_call: TRBJ1-2; v_call: TRBV7-2; clone_size: many; cdr3_aa: CASSLGRRLNYGYTF; cdr3_nt: TGTGCCAGCAGCTTAGGGCGCCGTCTCAACTATGGCTACACCTTC
d_call: .; j_call: TRBJ2-1; v_call: TRBV4-1; clone_size: few; cdr3_aa: CASSQDIRASEQFF; cdr3_nt: TGCGCCAGCAGCCAAGATATCAGGGCCTCTGAGCAGTTCTTC
d_call: TRBD2; j_call: TRBJ2-1; v_call: TRBV5-5; clone_size: many; cdr3_aa: CASSLGGGRQYEQFF; cdr3_nt: TGTGCCAGCAGCCTCGGGGGCGGGAGGCAATATGAGCAGTTCTTC
d_call: .; j_call: TRBJ1-2; v_call: TRBV5-1; clone_size: many; cdr3_aa: CASSLVPGSYGYTF; cdr3_nt: TGCGCCAGCAGCTTGGTCCCCGGGAGCTATGGCTACACCTTC
d_call: .; j_call: TRBJ1-6; v_call: TRBV7-2; clone_size: many; cdr3_aa: CASSLGRTTHRNF; cdr3_nt: TGTGCCAGCAGCTTAGGTCGGACAACTCATCGTAACTTT
d_call: .; j_call: TRBJ2-4; v_call: TRBV5-6; clone_size: few; cdr3_aa: CASSSKQALGDIQYF; cdr3_nt: TGTGCCAGCAGTTCAAAACAGGCCCTGGGTGACATTCAGTACTTC
d_call: .; j_call: TRBJ2-3; v_call: TRBV2; clone_size: few; cdr3_aa: CASRKVDTQYF; cdr3_nt: TGTGCCAGCAGGAAGGTAGATACGCAGTATTTT
d_call: .; j_call: TRBJ2-5; v_call: TRBV29-1; clone_size: few; cdr3_aa: CSVQRTDQETQYF; cdr3_nt: TGCAGCGTCCAAAGGACCGACCAAGAGACCCAGTACTTC
d_call: TRBD1; j_call: TRBJ1-1; v_call: TRBV7-2; clone_size: many; cdr3_aa: CASSSGQGGWNTEAFF; cdr3_nt: TGTGCCAGCAGCTCTGGACAGGGTGGTTGGAACACTGAAGCTTTCTTT
d_call: TRBD2; j_call: TRBJ2-3; v_call: TRBV19; clone_size: many; cdr3_aa: CASQLAGASTDTQYF; cdr3_nt: TGTGCCAGCCAACTAGCGGGGGCGAGCACAGATACGCAGTATTTT
d_call: .; j_call: TRBJ1-1; v_call: TRBV6-1; clone_size: .; cdr3_aa: CASRLITGSGNTEAFF; cdr3_nt: TGTGCCAGCAGACTCATCACAGGTTCAGGGAACACTGAAGCTTTCTTT
d_call: TRBD1; j_call: TRBJ2-5; v_call: TRBV6-1; clone_size: few; cdr3_aa: CASLRRGRGETQYF; cdr3_nt: TGTGCCAGCCTCCGCAGGGGGCGCGGAGAGACCCAGTACTTC
d_call: .; j_call: TRBJ1-2; v_call: TRBV29-1; clone_size: .; cdr3_aa: CSVGRSQGGYTF; cdr3_nt: TGCAGCGTCGGCCGCAGTCAAGGAGGCTACACCTTC
d_call: .; j_call: TRBJ1-2; v_call: TRBV10-3; clone_size: many; cdr3_aa: CAISESGDIIGGYTF; cdr3_nt: TGTGCCATCAGTGAGTCAGGCGACATAATTGGTGGCTACACCTTC
d_call: .; j_call: TRBJ2-6; v_call: TRBV30; clone_size: .; cdr3_aa: CAYPAGSGANVLTF; cdr3_nt: TGTGCCTACCCCGCGGGCTCTGGGGCCAACGTCCTGACTTTC
d_call: TRBD1; j_call: TRBJ1-5; v_call: TRBV7-2; clone_size: many; cdr3_aa: CASSPMTGSNQPQHF; cdr3_nt: TGTGCCAGCAGCCCTATGACAGGGTCCAATCAGCCCCAGCATTTT
d_call: TRBD1; j_call: TRBJ2-1; v_call: TRBV19; clone_size: few; cdr3_aa: CASRTGTAYNEQFF; cdr3_nt: TGTGCCAGTAGAACCGGGACAGCGTACAATGAGCAGTTCTTC
d_call: TRBD1; j_call: TRBJ1-1; v_call: TRBV20-1; clone_size: many; cdr3_aa: CSARGRGQPDRKGTEAFF; cdr3_nt: TGCAGTGCTAGAGGGCGGGGACAGCCAGACCGGAAGGGCACTGAAGCTTTCTTT
d_call: TRBD1; j_call: TRBJ1-1; v_call: TRBV6-6; clone_size: many; cdr3_aa: CASSYSGGAGTEAFF; cdr3_nt: TGTGCCAGCAGTTACTCAGGGGGCGCGGGGACTGAAGCTTTCTTT
d_call: .; j_call: TRBJ2-1; v_call: TRBV7-2; clone_size: few; cdr3_aa: CASSYGPANEQFF; cdr3_nt: TGTGCCAGCAGCTATGGACCAGCCAATGAGCAGTTCTTC
d_call: TRBD2; j_call: TRBJ2-1; v_call: TRBV12-3/TRBV12-4; clone_size: .; cdr3_aa: CASRLAGVREQFF; cdr3_nt: TGTGCCAGCAGACTAGCGGGAGTTCGGGAGCAGTTCTTC
d_call: TRBD2; j_call: TRBJ2-1; v_call: TRBV7-2; clone_size: few; cdr3_aa: CASSLARPGGPKNEQFF; cdr3_nt: TGTGCCAGCAGCTTAGCCCGTCCGGGAGGCCCAAAGAATGAGCAGTTCTTC